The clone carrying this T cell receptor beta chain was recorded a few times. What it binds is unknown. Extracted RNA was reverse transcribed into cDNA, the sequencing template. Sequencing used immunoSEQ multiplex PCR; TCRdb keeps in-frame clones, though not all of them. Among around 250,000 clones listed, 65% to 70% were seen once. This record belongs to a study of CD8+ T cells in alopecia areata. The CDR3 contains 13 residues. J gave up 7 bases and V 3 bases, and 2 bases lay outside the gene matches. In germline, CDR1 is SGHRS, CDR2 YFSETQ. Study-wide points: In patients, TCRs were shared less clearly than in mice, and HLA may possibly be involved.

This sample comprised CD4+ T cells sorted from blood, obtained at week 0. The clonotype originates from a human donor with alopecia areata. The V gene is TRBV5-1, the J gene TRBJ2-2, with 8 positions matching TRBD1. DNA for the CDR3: TGCGCCAGCAGCTACGGGACAGGCGGGGAGCTGTTTTTT. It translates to CASSYGTGGELFF. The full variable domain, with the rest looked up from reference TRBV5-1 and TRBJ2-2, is KAGVTQTPRYLIKTRGQQVTLSCSPISGHRSVSWYQQTPGQGLQFLFEYFSETQRNKGNFPGRFSGRQFSNSRSEMNVSTLELGDSALYLCASSYGTGGELFFGEGSRLTVL.